The T cell receptor beta chain described here comes from a study of follicular helper T cells after annual influenza vaccination. Time point denoted: 2015-2016 season, pre-vaccination. Assay: immunoSEQ multiplex PCR; the TCRdb copy retains only in-frame clones and omits some. The sample holds thousands of clones; 80% to 85% are singletons and the top ten take 0.7% to 0.8%. The length of the CDR3 is 13 residues. Germline CDR1 and CDR2: MDHEN and SYDVKM. Trimming stripped 8 bases from V and 5 bases from J, with 15 bases between. The source is an adult who received the influenza vaccine. Here the sequenced sample was CXCR5- memory CD4+ T cells sorted from blood, taken on the day of influenza vaccination. V usage is TRBV28 and J usage is TRBJ1-1; D gene ambiguous. The CDR3 loop is CASASGESTEAFF. CDR3 nucleotides: TGTGCCAGCGCATCTGGGGAGTCGACTGAAGCTTTCTTT. The full variable domain, its missing parts supplied by reference TRBV28 and TRBJ1-1, is DVKVTQSSRYLVKRTGEKVFLECVQDMDHENMFWYRQDPGLGLRLIYFSYDVKMKEKGDIPEGYSVSREKKERFSLILESASTNQTSMYLCASASGESTEAFFGQGTRLTVV.